This entry lists 20 T cell receptor beta chains sequenced from one sample in a study of graft-versus-host responses after intestinal transplantation. Antigens for these TCRs are unknown. Sequencing was performed with immunoSEQ multiplex PCR; in TCRdb, only in-frame clones are kept and a portion is missing. The table shows just under 85,000 clones, with approximately 90% occurring only once. The sequencing here drew on unstimulated CD8+ T cells sorted from spleen or lymph node cells, taken before transplant. Every receptor here comes from a human donor who was the organ donor for an intestinal transplant.

About this clone itself: The junction departs from the called germline gene at one end, perhaps through a read error. The genes are TRBV6-1 and TRBJ1-2, with 7 bases lining up with TRBD1. Germline V CDR1 and CDR2: MNHNS, SASEGT. The CDR3 sequence is 14 residues long. This chain's CDR3 is CASSEDRAIYGYTF. DNA of the CDR3: TGTGCCAGCAGCGAAGACAGGGCGATCTATGGCTACACCTTC.

This clone was detected only once. This chain connects TRBV19 to TRBJ1-5, with D possibly matching TRBD1 (5 bases). CDR1 is LNHDA and CDR2 is SQIVND in the germline V gene (reference sequence). This CDR3 spans 14 amino acids. V was clipped by 8 bases and J by 0 bases, with 11 bases between them. CDR3 sequence reads: CASQWGISNQPQHF. The CDR3, as DNA: TGTGCCAGTCAGTGGGGGATTAGCAATCAGCCCCAGCATTTT.

Here the CDR3 reads CASSPVAKNIQYF. In DNA, the CDR3 is TGTGCCAGCAGTCCCGTTGCCAAAAACATTCAGTACTTC. The rearrangement joins TRBV5-6 to TRBJ2-4; D unresolved. CDR3 length: 13 residues. Germline V gene data show CDR1 as SGHDT and CDR2 as YYEEEE. V lost 5 bases and J lost 1, with 7 bases in between. The variable domain in full, completed from reference TRBV5-6 and TRBJ2-4, reads DAGVTQSPTHLIKTRGQQVTLRCSPKSGHDTVSWYQQALGQGPQFIFQYYEEEERQRGNFPDRFSGHQFPNYSSELNVNALLLGDSALYLCASSPVAKNIQYFGAGTRLSVL.

The chain joins TRBV15 to TRBJ1-5; no definite D call. Trimming stripped 2 bases from V and 4 bases from J, with 15 bases between. Germline V gives CDR1 LNHNV, CDR2 YYDKDF (reference sequence). CDR3 length equals 16 residues. The CDR3 loop is CATSRNPQERNQPQHF. The CDR3 DNA reads as TGTGCCACCAGCAGAAACCCCCAGGAAAGGAATCAGCCCCAGCATTTT.

The chain carries TRBV4-1 and TRBJ1-1; the D gene is possibly TRBD1 (6 bases). Germline V gene data show CDR1 as MGHRA and CDR2 as YSYEKL. The V gene lost 2 bases and the J gene lost 1 base, with 8 bases spanning the gap. The CDR3 length is 14 residues. CDR3 amino acids: CASSQRGGNTEAFF. The CDR3 DNA sequence: TGCGCCAGCAGCCAAAGGGGGGGGAACACTGAAGCTTTCTTT.

A note on this clone: The junction does not match germline at one end; this may be a read error. The chain employs TRBV7-3 and TRBJ1-6, with 7 nucleotides matching TRBD1. The CDR3 consists of 13 residues. Germline CDR1 is SGHTA and CDR2 is FQGTGA. The CDR3 nucleotides read TGTGCCAGCAGCGACAGGGCGGCTTCACCCCCCCACTTT. This codes for CASSDRAASPPHF.

The rearrangement links TRBV27 to TRBJ2-7; D not certain. Germline values: CDR1 MNHEY, CDR2 SMNVEV (reference sequence). Trimming cost V 2 bases and J 5 bases, with 4 bases left between them. The length of the CDR3 is 11 residues. The CDR3 sequence: CASSLGHEQYF. The CDR3, as DNA: TGTGCCAGCAGTTTAGGTCACGAGCAGTACTTC.

V and J are TRBV2 and TRBJ1-6; D unclear. Germline CDR1 SNHLY, CDR2 FYNNEI. Trimming stripped 4 bases from V and 13 bases from J, with 11 bases between. The CDR3 sequence is 12 residues long. The CDR3 nucleotides read TGTGCCAGCAGTGGTTCAACGCCTCCCCTCCACTTT. This sequence encodes CASSGSTPPLHF. Looking up the rest from reference TRBV2 and TRBJ1-6 gives the full variable domain: EPEVTQTPSHQVTQMGQEVILRCVPISNHLYFYWYRQILGQKVEFLVSFYNNEISEKSEIFDDQFSVERPDGSNFTLKIRSTKLEDSAMYFCASSGSTPPLHFGNGTRLTVT.

The V and J genes are TRBV7-3 and TRBJ2-1; 9 bases align to TRBD2. This CDR3 has 15 amino acids. V lost 4 bases and J lost 4; bases outside the gene matches: 5. From germline, CDR1 is SGHTA and CDR2 FQGTGA. CDR3 amino acids: CASSWGLAGYNEQFF. The CDR3 DNA reads as TGTGCCAGCAGCTGGGGACTAGCAGGTTACAATGAGCAGTTCTTC.

In its sample, this clone was seen a few times. The V call is TRBV4-2, the J call TRBJ1-1; TRBD1 aligns across 8 bases. Losses at the gene ends were 5 bases for V and 11 bases for J; bases not matched to a gene: 19. Germline assignment: CDR1 LGHNA and CDR2 YNFKEQ. This CDR3 is 16 amino acids long. As DNA, the CDR3 is TGTGCCAGCAGCTCGCCGATAACAGACGGGACAGGTTCCGCTTTCTTT. This sequence encodes CASSSPITDGTGSAFF.

The count of this clone is one. CDR3 coding DNA: TGTGCCAGCAGTCGGGACGGAACCTACGAGCAGTACTTC. Translation gives CASSRDGTYEQYF. The genes are TRBV27 and TRBJ2-7; D might be TRBD1 or TRBD2, each matching 5 bases. This CDR3 is built from 13 residues. Germline-derived CDR1 and CDR2 are MNHEY and SMNVEV (reference sequence). The V end was cut by 5 bases, the J end by 2 bases, with 10 bases between.

V usage is TRBV27 and J usage is TRBJ1-4; 7 bases map to TRBD1. CDR1 MNHEY and CDR2 SMNVEV come from the germline V gene (reference sequence). J gave up 4 bases and V 6 bases, and 5 bases lay outside the gene matches. The length of the CDR3 is 14 residues. The CDR3 sequence is CASRGGGLNEKLFF. The CDR3 DNA is TGTGCCAGCAGGGGAGGGGGCCTTAATGAAAAACTGTTTTTT.

J is TRBJ1-5 and V is TRBV11-2; D unresolved. CDR1 SGHAT and CDR2 FQNNGV come from the germline V gene. There are 13 residues in the CDR3. V lost 0 bases and J lost 0, with 0 bases in between. CDR3 in DNA: TGTGCCAGCAGCTTAGATAGCAATCAGCCCCAGCATTTT. It codes for CASSLDSNQPQHF.

The chain employs TRBV11-3 and TRBJ2-5; TRBD2 matches at 9 bases. Trimming took 0 bases from V and 5 from J; bases not matched to a gene: 7. CDR1 and CDR2 (germline): SGHNT, YENEEA. CDR3 length: 16 amino acids. CDR3 protein: CASSLDGGRAQETQYF. The CDR3 DNA reads as TGTGCCAGCAGCTTAGATGGCGGGAGGGCCCAGGAGACCCAGTACTTC.

A single count supports this clone. The chain carries TRBV7-2 and TRBJ1-6, with a possible D match to TRBD1 (5 bases). V was cut by 1 base and J by 4 bases, with 11 bases left in between. The CDR3 has 16 amino acids. Germline V gene lookup returns CDR1 SGHTA and CDR2 FQGNSA. CDR3 loop: CASSLDDRLYNSPLHF. CDR3 nucleotide sequence: TGTGCCAGCAGCTTAGATGACAGATTGTATAATTCACCCCTCCACTTT.

The chain carries TRBV13 and TRBJ2-7; perhaps TRBD2 as D (6 bases). Germline V gene lookup returns CDR1 PRHDT and CDR2 FYEKMQ (reference sequence). The CDR3 runs 13 residues. Trimming removed 3 bases at V and 2 bases at J, with 8 bases between. In nucleotides, the CDR3 is TGTGCCAGCAGCTTTTCGGGGGCCTACGAGCAGTACTTC. Its translation: CASSFSGAYEQYF.

The rearrangement joins TRBV27 to TRBJ1-2; no firm D call. CDR3 length: 13 amino acids. Germline CDR1 MNHEY, CDR2 SMNVEV (reference sequence). The V end lost 5 bases, the J end lost 2 bases, and 9 bases lay between the germline ends. The DNA of the CDR3 is TGTGCCAGCAGTCCGACGGAGAACTATGGCTACACCTTC. Translated, it gives CASSPTENYGYTF.

This rearrangement joins TRBV6-8 to TRBJ2-7; D uncertain. Trimming shortened V by 6 bases and J by 6 bases, and 3 bases separated the two germline ends. Per the germline V gene, CDR1 is MNHGY and CDR2 is SAAAGT. This CDR3 region has 9 residues. The CDR3, as DNA: TGTGCCAGCAGATGCGAGCAGTACTTC. Its translation: CASRCEQYF.

J is TRBJ2-1 and V is TRBV7-2; D unclear. CDR1 and CDR2 from the germline V gene are SGHTA and FQGNSA. The CDR3 is 13 residues long. V gave up 3 bases and J gave up 4 bases, with 7 bases separating them. The CDR3 protein is CASSFHVYNEQFF. CDR3 sequence (DNA): TGTGCCAGCAGCTTTCACGTTTACAATGAGCAGTTCTTC.

The V gene is TRBV13, the J gene TRBJ1-1; D gene unclear. The CDR3 totals 11 residues. Germline values: CDR1 PRHDT, CDR2 FYEKMQ (reference sequence). V lost 8 bases to trimming and J lost 0 bases, with 4 bases between them. The CDR3: CASGMNTEAFF. The CDR3, as DNA: TGTGCCAGCGGCATGAACACTGAAGCTTTCTTT.